These T cell receptor beta chains were read from a single sample in a study of radiotherapy plus CTLA-4 blockade in lung cancer. Sequenced by immunoSEQ multiplex PCR; TCRdb stores in-frame clones only, minus some. The repertoire holds about 59,000 clones, with around 74% as singletons. The source was peripheral blood, collected from a patient treated with radiotherapy plus ipilimumab. The receptors were sampled from a human donor with non-small cell lung cancer whose response to radiotherapy plus ipilimumab could not be evaluated. The CDR3 runs from the conserved cysteine through the conserved F or W. Each record gives: J gene, V gene, clone size, D gene, CDR3 DNA, CDR3 protein. A D gene is named only where the DNA matches it firmly. Size is omitted from some rows. Given values are once, few, many or a class for expanded clones.

J: TRBJ2-3
V: TRBV10-3
size: -
D: TRBD2
DNA: TGTGCCATCAGTCCGCCGGGACTAGCGAACACAGATACGCAGTATTTT
CDR3: CAISPPGLANTDTQYF

J: TRBJ1-1
V: TRBV5-4
size: -
D: -
DNA: TGTGCCAGCAGCTTGGAGGGCAGGGATGCTTTCTTT
CDR3: CASSLEGRDAFF

J: TRBJ1-2
V: TRBV19
size: few
D: -
DNA: TGTGCCAGTAGTCCGGCAGGGGCGAGGGGCTACACCTTC
CDR3: CASSPAGARGYTF

J: TRBJ1-1
V: TRBV5-1
size: -
D: -
DNA: TGCGCCAGCAGCTTACAGGCTCACACTGAAGCTTTCTTT
CDR3: CASSLQAHTEAFF

J: TRBJ1-4
V: TRBV2
size: -
D: TRBD1
DNA: TGTGCCAGGCAAACAGGGGCCGCGGACGAAAAACTGTTTTTT
CDR3: CARQTGAADEKLFF

J: TRBJ2-7
V: TRBV4-3
size: -
D: TRBD1
DNA: TGCGCCAGCAGCCAGATGAACAGGGGGCACTACGAGCAGTACTTC
CDR3: CASSQMNRGHYEQYF

J: TRBJ1-1
V: TRBV19
size: -
D: -
DNA: TGTGCCAGTAGTATTCGGGGGGCGGACACTGAAGCTTTCTTT
CDR3: CASSIRGADTEAFF

J: TRBJ2-5
V: TRBV27
size: -
D: TRBD1
DNA: TGTGCCAGCAGTTTCGCCTCGGACAGGGCGAAGACCCAGTACTTC
CDR3: CASSFASDRAKTQYF

J: TRBJ1-3
V: TRBV15
size: once
D: -
DNA: TGTGCCACCAGCAGACAGTCCGACTCTGGAAACACCATATATTTT
CDR3: CATSRQSDSGNTIYF

J: TRBJ1-6
V: TRBV4-3
size: -
D: TRBD1
DNA: TGCGCCAGTAACCACCCCCGGACAGGTAGGAATTCACCCCTCCACTTT
CDR3: CASNHPRTGRNSPLHF

J: TRBJ2-2
V: TRBV5-4
size: -
D: -
DNA: TGTGCCAGCAGCGCCGGGACTTCTCTTATCGGGGAGCTGTTTTTT
CDR3: CASSAGTSLIGELFF

J: TRBJ1-1
V: TRBV29-1
size: once
D: -
DNA: TGCAGCGTTGAAGATCCAACATTTGGATGGAGCACTGAAGCTTTCTTT
CDR3: CSVEDPTFGWSTEAFF

J: TRBJ1-6
V: TRBV18
size: few
D: -
DNA: TGTGCCAGCTCACTAACCCCCGGTGCCCGGACAGACAACAATTCACCCCTCCACTTT
CDR3: CASSLTPGARTDNNSPLHF

J: TRBJ2-7
V: TRBV15
size: few
D: TRBD1
DNA: TGTGCCACCAGTTTTACGGACAGGGGGCAACACGAGCAGTACTTC
CDR3: CATSFTDRGQHEQYF

J: TRBJ1-2
V: TRBV30
size: -
D: TRBD1
DNA: TGTGCCTGGAGGATAAACAGGGGGCTGTATGGCTACACCTTC
CDR3: CAWRINRGLYGYTF

J: TRBJ2-7
V: TRBV6-5
size: -
D: -
DNA: TGTGCCAGCAGTGACAGCTACGAGCAGTACTTC
CDR3: CASSDSYEQYF

J: TRBJ2-7
V: TRBV7-9
size: few
D: TRBD1
DNA: TGTGCCAGCGATAGACAGGGGTCCTACGAGCAGTACTTC
CDR3: CASDRQGSYEQYF

J: TRBJ2-2
V: TRBV9
size: once
D: -
DNA: TGTGCCAGCAGCGCCCGCGGGGGCGGCGCCACCGGGGAGCTGTTTTTT
CDR3: CASSARGGGATGELFF

J: TRBJ2-4
V: TRBV27
size: -
D: TRBD2
DNA: TGTGCCAGCAGTCCCTCCCCCTCGACTAGCGGACTAGCCAAAAACATTCAGTACTTC
CDR3: CASSPSPSTSGLAKNIQYF

J: TRBJ2-5
V: TRBV5-5
size: -
D: -
DNA: TGTGCCAGCAGCTTTCAGTACGGGGAGACCCAGTACTTC
CDR3: CASSFQYGETQYF

J: TRBJ2-3
V: TRBV7-9
size: few
D: TRBD2
DNA: TGTGCCAGCAGCTCCTACCCGACTAGCGGGGGTGCAGATACGCAGTATTTT
CDR3: CASSSYPTSGGADTQYF

J: TRBJ2-6
V: TRBV11-2
size: once
D: TRBD2
DNA: TGTGCCAGCCCAAAAAGCGGGGTCCTACCCCGGGGGGCCAACGTCCTGACTTTC
CDR3: CASPKSGVLPRGANVLTF

J: TRBJ1-5
V: TRBV7-9
size: -
D: -
DNA: TGTGCCAGCAGCTTAGGAGGTAGCAACCCCAATCAGCCCCAGCATTTT
CDR3: CASSLGGSNPNQPQHF

J: TRBJ2-1
V: TRBV30
size: -
D: -
DNA: TGTGCCTGGGACCGGGACTCAAACATCCATGAGCAGTTCTTC
CDR3: CAWDRDSNIHEQFF

J: TRBJ2-6
V: TRBV5-4
size: -
D: -
DNA: TGCGCCAGCAGCGCCAGCTCTGGGGCCAACGTCCTGACTTTC
CDR3: CASSASSGANVLTF

J: TRBJ2-5
V: TRBV7-6
size: -
D: TRBD2
DNA: TGTGCCAGCAGCTCCGGACTAGAGAAAGAGACCCAGTACTTC
CDR3: CASSSGLEKETQYF

J: TRBJ2-3
V: TRBV28
size: -
D: -
DNA: TGTGCCAGCAGTTTGCCAGGGAGCACAGATACGCAGTATTTT
CDR3: CASSLPGSTDTQYF

J: TRBJ2-7
V: TRBV6-5
size: few
D: TRBD1
DNA: TGTGCCAGCAGTCGGGACAGGTGGTCCTACGAGCAGTACTTC
CDR3: CASSRDRWSYEQYF

J: TRBJ2-7
V: TRBV15
size: -
D: TRBD2
DNA: TGTGCCACCAGCAGAACAATCTGGCGGGAGTCCCCCTACGAGCAGTACTTC
CDR3: CATSRTIWRESPYEQYF

J: TRBJ1-1
V: TRBV29-1
size: -
D: TRBD1
DNA: TGCAGCGCGGAAAGGGGGCTCGAAGCTTTCTTT
CDR3: CSAERGLEAFF

J: TRBJ2-2
V: TRBV7-3
size: -
D: -
DNA: TGTGCCAGCAGCTTTAACGGGAACACCGGGGAGCTGTTTTTT
CDR3: CASSFNGNTGELFF

J: TRBJ1-3
V: TRBV5-4
size: -
D: TRBD1
DNA: TGTGCCAGCAGCCCCGGGACAGCTGGAAACACCATATATTTT
CDR3: CASSPGTAGNTIYF

J: TRBJ1-2
V: TRBV5-4
size: few
D: TRBD1
DNA: TGTGCCAGCAGCTTAGGACAGGGCCTTAACTATGGCTACACCTTC
CDR3: CASSLGQGLNYGYTF

J: TRBJ2-3
V: TRBV5-1
size: few
D: -
DNA: TGCGCCAGCAGCTTGGAATGGAGAGATACGCAGTATTTT
CDR3: CASSLEWRDTQYF

J: TRBJ2-3
V: TRBV4-2
size: -
D: TRBD1
DNA: TGTGCCAGCAGCCAAGATCTGGGACAGGGCACAGATACGCAGTATTTT
CDR3: CASSQDLGQGTDTQYF

J: TRBJ1-5
V: TRBV10-3
size: -
D: TRBD1
DNA: TGTGCCATCAGTGGAGCGCCGGGACAGGGTGATCTTGGGTATCAGCCCCAGCATTTT
CDR3: CAISGAPGQGDLGYQPQHF

J: TRBJ1-2
V: TRBV6-5
size: -
D: -
DNA: TGTGCCAGCCGAAGTGGGTGGGGGGGCTATGGCTACACCTTC
CDR3: CASRSGWGGYGYTF

J: TRBJ1-2
V: TRBV19
size: -
D: -
DNA: TGTGCCAGCGCAGCTAACTATGGCTACACCTTC
CDR3: CASAANYGYTF

J: TRBJ2-5
V: TRBV7-2
size: -
D: -
DNA: TGTGCCAGCAGCTTAGGCCCCCCGGTTGGGGAGCAGTACTTC
CDR3: CASSLGPPVGEQYF

J: TRBJ1-1
V: TRBV6-1
size: -
D: -
DNA: TGTGCCAGCGGAGGACAGTTGAACACTGAAGCTTTCTTT
CDR3: CASGGQLNTEAFF

J: TRBJ2-6
V: TRBV6-5
size: once
D: -
DNA: TGTGCCAGCAGTTACTCCCGGGTCTCTGGGGCCAACGTCCTGACTTTC
CDR3: CASSYSRVSGANVLTF

J: TRBJ1-5
V: TRBV2
size: -
D: -
DNA: TGTGCCAGCAGTGAATCTACAGGCGGTCAGCCCCAGCATTTT
CDR3: CASSESTGGQPQHF

J: TRBJ2-1
V: TRBV6-1
size: -
D: TRBD2
DNA: TGTGCCAGCAGTGCCACCTTAGCGGGGGGCCTAGGTGAGCAGTTCTTC
CDR3: CASSATLAGGLGEQFF

J: TRBJ1-2
V: TRBV6-5
size: -
D: TRBD1
DNA: TGTGCCAGCAGTCAGGGGGAGCTGGGCTACACCTTC
CDR3: CASSQGELGYTF

J: TRBJ2-5
V: TRBV27
size: -
D: -
DNA: TGTGCCAGCAGAACGGGAGAGACCCAGTACTTC
CDR3: CASRTGETQYF

J: TRBJ1-5
V: TRBV30
size: -
D: -
DNA: TGTGCCTGGAGTAGGGGTAGGGAAACCCCCCAGCATTTT
CDR3: CAWSRGRETPQHF

J: TRBJ2-7
V: TRBV18
size: -
D: -
DNA: TGTGCCAGCTCACCAATTCAGGGTAGGGGCGAGCAGTACTTC
CDR3: CASSPIQGRGEQYF